The rows below give T cell receptor beta chains drawn from one sample of a study of blood T cell repertoires in COVID-19. Measured with immunoSEQ multiplex PCR; TCRdb has only the in-frame clones, and not every one. This table has 100,000 to 150,000 clones, around 74% appearing once. Sequenced material: peripheral blood. Receptors were obtained from a man aged 60 to 69 with acute or convalescent COVID-19. Both conserved end residues are trimmed from each CDR3. Rows may omit the clone size; those that give it use once, few, many or a size class.

j_call clone_size v_call cdr3_aa
TRBJ2-1 . TRBV19 ASSFRRGDNEQF
TRBJ1-6 . TRBV5-6 ASSPGQGDSPLH
TRBJ1-2 . TRBV21-1 ASSQACGRSWDGYT
TRBJ1-6 once TRBV6-6 ASSSAPSRVNSPLH
TRBJ1-1 . TRBV4-2 ASSQSGGSTEAF
TRBJ2-7 . TRBV30 AWNRRGGSSYEQY
TRBJ2-7 . TRBV3-1/TRBV3-2 ASSQDRTGINEQY
TRBJ1-2 . TRBV6-1 ASSEVFGGNYGYT
TRBJ2-1 . TRBV4-1 ASSQGNGYNEQF
TRBJ2-2 . TRBV11-3 ASSSYTLAGRTGELF
TRBJ2-7 . TRBV6-2/TRBV6-3 ASSLLAATYEQY
TRBJ2-2 many TRBV6-6 ASSSQQGNTGELF
TRBJ1-5 . TRBV5-6 ASSSGTGNHNQPQH
TRBJ1-2 once TRBV19 ASTQTGSYGYT
TRBJ1-2 . TRBV27 ASSSQGQGYGYT
TRBJ2-2 . TRBV27 ASRTGQVNTGELF
TRBJ1-3 . TRBV3-1/TRBV3-2 ASSQGRAEGNTIY
TRBJ2-1 . TRBV5-6 ASSLMASGSAYNEQF
TRBJ1-2 few TRBV4-2 ASSTRTGVNYGYT
TRBJ1-1 . TRBV12-3/TRBV12-4 ASRQGQGEAF
TRBJ1-2 once TRBV9 ASSVAPGFQDGYT
TRBJ1-1 . TRBV6-5 ASSLENNTEAF
TRBJ2-2 . TRBV12-5 ASGGLAGGVTGELF
TRBJ1-1 . TRBV10-3 AISEGSGRDTEAF
TRBJ2-1 . TRBV2 ASSTGTGLYNEQF
TRBJ1-1 . TRBV10-1 ASSAFSGANTEAF
TRBJ1-4 few TRBV19 ASSILWTDTQLF
TRBJ1-4 . TRBV6-5 ASTTGTAEKLF
TRBJ1-2 . TRBV4-1 ASSQQRGELHGYT
TRBJ1-6 . TRBV2 ARGTGNNSPLH
TRBJ2-1 once TRBV6-5 ASTERGEQF
TRBJ1-5 . TRBV19 ASMDRGNQPQH
TRBJ2-1 once TRBV7-2 ASSLVGLGEQF
TRBJ1-1 . TRBV14 ASSRPRTGGNTEAF
TRBJ2-2 . TRBV6-2/TRBV6-3 ASSYRQGQNTGELF
TRBJ2-7 . TRBV2 ASSMLAGDEQY
TRBJ2-3 . TRBV6-1 ASSEMASGTSDTQY
TRBJ1-1 few TRBV6-5 ASGTRDKQRAF
TRBJ1-2 . TRBV5-1 ASSSGQGVNYGYT
TRBJ1-2 once TRBV10-3 AISVESAYYGYT
TRBJ2-1 . TRBV28 ATSPAASSYNEQF
TRBJ2-7 . TRBV9 ASSASGTSGPYEQY
TRBJ2-7 . TRBV7-6 ASSLGQQPTYEQY
TRBJ2-1 . TRBV6-5 ASSYGTSGRNEQF
TRBJ1-5 . TRBV7-2 ASSFAGTKNQPQH
TRBJ2-5 once TRBV5-6 ASSSKTDRGLGETQY
TRBJ1-1 . TRBV19 ASSIRTGGATEAF
TRBJ1-2 . TRBV5-1 ASSSLTGYGYT
TRBJ2-3 . TRBV9 ASSGLAGGTDTQY
TRBJ2-5 few TRBV9 ASSPRQGRETQY
TRBJ2-1 many TRBV27 ASRYQAGGPGNEQF
TRBJ1-2 . TRBV10-2 ASSESKVSDGYT
TRBJ1-1 few TRBV30 ARQVGGEAF
TRBJ1-2 . TRBV29-1 SVWTAANYGYT